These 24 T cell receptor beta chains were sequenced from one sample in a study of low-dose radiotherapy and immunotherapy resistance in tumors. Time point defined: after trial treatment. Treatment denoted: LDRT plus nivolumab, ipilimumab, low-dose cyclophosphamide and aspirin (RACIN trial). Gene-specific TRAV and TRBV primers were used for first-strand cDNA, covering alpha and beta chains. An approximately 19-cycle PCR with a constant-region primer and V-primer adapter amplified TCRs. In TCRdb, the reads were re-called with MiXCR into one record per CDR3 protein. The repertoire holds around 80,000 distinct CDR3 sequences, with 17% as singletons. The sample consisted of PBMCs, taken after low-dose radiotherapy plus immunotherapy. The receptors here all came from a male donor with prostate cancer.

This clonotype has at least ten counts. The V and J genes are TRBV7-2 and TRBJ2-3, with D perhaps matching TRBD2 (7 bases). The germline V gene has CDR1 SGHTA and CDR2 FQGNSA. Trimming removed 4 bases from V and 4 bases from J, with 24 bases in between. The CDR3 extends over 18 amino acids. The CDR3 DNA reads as TGTGCCAGCAGCTCCACCGGTGGGGGCGGGAGCTTTGCAGATACGCAGTATTTT. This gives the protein CASSSTGGGGSFADTQYF.

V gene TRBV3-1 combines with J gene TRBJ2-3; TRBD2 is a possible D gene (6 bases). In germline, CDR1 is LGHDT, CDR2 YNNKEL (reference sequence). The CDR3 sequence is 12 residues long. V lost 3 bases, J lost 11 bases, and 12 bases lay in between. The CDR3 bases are TGTGCCAGCAGCCAGGGGGACTTCCAGCAGTATTTT. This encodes CASSQGDFQQYF.

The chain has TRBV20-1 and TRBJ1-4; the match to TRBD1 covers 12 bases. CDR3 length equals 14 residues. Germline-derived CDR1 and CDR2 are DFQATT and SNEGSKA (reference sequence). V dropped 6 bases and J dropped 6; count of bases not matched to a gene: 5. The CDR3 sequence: CSATGTGGDEKLFF. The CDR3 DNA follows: TGCAGTGCCACCGGGACAGGGGGCGATGAAAAACTGTTTTTT.

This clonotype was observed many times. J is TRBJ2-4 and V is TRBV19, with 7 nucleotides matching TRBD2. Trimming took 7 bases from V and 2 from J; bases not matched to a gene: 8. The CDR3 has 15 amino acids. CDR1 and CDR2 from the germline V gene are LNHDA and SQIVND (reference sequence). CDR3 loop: CASKNGGETKNIQYF. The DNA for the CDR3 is TGTGCCAGTAAGAATGGGGGGGAAACCAAAAACATTCAGTACTTC.

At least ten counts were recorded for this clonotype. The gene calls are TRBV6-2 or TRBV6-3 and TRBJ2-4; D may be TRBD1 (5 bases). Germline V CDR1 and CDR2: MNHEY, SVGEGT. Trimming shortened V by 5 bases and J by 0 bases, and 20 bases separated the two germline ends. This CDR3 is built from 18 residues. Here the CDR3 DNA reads TGTGCCAGCAGTGAAGATTTACAGGATGCGCTAGCCAAAAACATTCAGTACTTC. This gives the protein CASSEDLQDALAKNIQYF.

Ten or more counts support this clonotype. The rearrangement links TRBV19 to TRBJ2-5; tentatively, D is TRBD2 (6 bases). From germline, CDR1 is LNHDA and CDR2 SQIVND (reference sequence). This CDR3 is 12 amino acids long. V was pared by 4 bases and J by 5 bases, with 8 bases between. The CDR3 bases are TGTGCCAGTAGTAGTGGAGGGGAGACCCAGTACTTC. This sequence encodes CASSSGGETQYF. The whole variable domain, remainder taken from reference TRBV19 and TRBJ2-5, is DGGITQSPKYLFRKEGQNVTLSCEQNLNHDAMYWYRQDPGQGLRLIYYSQIVNDFQKGDIAEGYSVSREKKESFPLTVTSAQKNPTAFYLCASSSGGETQYFGPGTRLLVL.

CDR3 in DNA: TGTGCCAGCAGCCCTAGCGGGAGGGGCAATGAGCAGTTCTTC. This encodes CASSPSGRGNEQFF. The V and J genes are TRBV12-3 or TRBV12-4 and TRBJ2-1, with 12 bases that match TRBD2. The CDR3 loop spans 14 amino acids. Unmatched junction bases numbered 3, after V lost 6 bases and J lost 6 bases.

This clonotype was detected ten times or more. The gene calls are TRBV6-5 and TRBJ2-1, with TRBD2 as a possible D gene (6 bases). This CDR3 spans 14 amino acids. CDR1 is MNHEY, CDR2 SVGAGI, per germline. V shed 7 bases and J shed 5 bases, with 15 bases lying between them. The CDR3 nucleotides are TGTGCCAGCACACCAAGAGGACTAAACAATGAGCAGTTCTTC. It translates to CASTPRGLNNEQFF.

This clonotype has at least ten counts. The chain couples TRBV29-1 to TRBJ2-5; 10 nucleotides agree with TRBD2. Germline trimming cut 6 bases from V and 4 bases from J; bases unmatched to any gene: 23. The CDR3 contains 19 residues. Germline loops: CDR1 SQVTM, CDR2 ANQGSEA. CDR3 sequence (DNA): TGCAGCGTGCGCCCTAGCGGGAGCCATTCCAGGGGCAATGGAGAGACCCAGTACTTC. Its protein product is CSVRPSGSHSRGNGETQYF.

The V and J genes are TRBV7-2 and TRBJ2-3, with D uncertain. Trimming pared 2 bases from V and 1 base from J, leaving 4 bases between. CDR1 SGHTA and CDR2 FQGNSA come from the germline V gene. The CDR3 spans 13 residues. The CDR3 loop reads CASSLQRTDTQYF. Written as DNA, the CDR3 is TGTGCCAGCAGCTTACAGCGCACAGATACGCAGTATTTT.

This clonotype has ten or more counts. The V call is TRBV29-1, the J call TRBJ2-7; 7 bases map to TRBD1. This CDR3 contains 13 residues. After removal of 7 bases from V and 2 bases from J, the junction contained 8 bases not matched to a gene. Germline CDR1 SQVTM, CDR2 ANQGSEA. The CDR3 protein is CSARGIRTYEQYF. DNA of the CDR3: TGCAGCGCCAGGGGGATCCGAACCTACGAGCAGTACTTC.

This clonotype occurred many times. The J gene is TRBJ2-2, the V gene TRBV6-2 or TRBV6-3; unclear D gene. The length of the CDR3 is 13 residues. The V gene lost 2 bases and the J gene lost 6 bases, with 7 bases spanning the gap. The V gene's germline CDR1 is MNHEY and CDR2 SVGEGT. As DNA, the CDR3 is TGTGCCAGCAGTTACAGGGTATCCGGGGAGCTGTTTTTT. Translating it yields CASSYRVSGELFF.

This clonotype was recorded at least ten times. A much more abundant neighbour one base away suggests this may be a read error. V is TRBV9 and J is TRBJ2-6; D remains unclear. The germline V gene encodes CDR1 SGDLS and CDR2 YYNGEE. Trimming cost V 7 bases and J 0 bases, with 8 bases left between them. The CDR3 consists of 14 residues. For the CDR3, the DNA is TGTGCCAGCGGCCTCACCTCTGGGGCCAACGTCCTGACTTTC. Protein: CASGLTSGANVLTF.

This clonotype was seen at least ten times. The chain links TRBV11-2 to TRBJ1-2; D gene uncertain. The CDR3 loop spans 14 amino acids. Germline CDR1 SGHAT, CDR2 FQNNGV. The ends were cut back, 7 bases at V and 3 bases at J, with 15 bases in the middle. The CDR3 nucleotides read TGTGCCAGCACTCCCGTAGACCGGTACTATGGCTACACCTTC. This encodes CASTPVDRYYGYTF.

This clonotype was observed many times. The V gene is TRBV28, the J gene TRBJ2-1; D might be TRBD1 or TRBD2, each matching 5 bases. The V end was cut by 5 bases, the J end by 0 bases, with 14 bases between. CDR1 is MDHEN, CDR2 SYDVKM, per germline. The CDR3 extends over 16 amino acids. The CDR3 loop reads CASSPAWGSSYNEQFF. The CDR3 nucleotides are TGTGCCAGCAGTCCCGCGTGGGGGAGCTCCTACAATGAGCAGTTCTTC.

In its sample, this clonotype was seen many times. The CDR3, as DNA: TGTGCCAGCAGCTTACTAGGGCGGGAGCAGTTCTTC. Its protein is CASSLLGREQFF. V usage is TRBV7-2 and J usage is TRBJ2-1; D unresolved. The CDR3 extends over 12 amino acids. Trimming shortened V by 2 bases and J by 10 bases, and 9 bases separated the two germline ends. CDR1 is SGHTA and CDR2 is FQGNSA in the germline V gene.

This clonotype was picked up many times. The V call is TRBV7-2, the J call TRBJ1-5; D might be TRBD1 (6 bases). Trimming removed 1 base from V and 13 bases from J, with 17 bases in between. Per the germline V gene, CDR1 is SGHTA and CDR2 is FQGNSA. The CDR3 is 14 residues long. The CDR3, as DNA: TGTGCCAGCAGCTTAGACGCCGACAGGCGATCACAGCATTTT. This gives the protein CASSLDADRRSQHF. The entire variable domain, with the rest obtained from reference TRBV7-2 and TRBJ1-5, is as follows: GAGVSQSPSNKVTEKGKDVELRCDPISGHTALYWYRQSLGQGLEFLIYFQGNSAPDKSGLPSDRFSAERTGGSVSTLTIQRTQQEDSAVYLCASSLDADRRSQHFGDGTRLSIL.

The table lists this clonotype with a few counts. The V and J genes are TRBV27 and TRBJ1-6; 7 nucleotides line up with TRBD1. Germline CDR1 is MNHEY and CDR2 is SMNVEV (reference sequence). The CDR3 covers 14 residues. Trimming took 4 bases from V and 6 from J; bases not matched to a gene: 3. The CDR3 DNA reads TGTGCCAGCAGTTCCGACAGGGCTAATTCACCCCTCCACTTT. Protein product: CASSSDRANSPLHF.

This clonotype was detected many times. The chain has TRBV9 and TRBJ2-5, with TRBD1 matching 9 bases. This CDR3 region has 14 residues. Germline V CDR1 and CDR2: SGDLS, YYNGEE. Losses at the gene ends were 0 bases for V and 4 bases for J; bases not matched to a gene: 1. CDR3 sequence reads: CASSVGTGVETQYF. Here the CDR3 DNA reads TGTGCCAGCAGCGTAGGGACAGGGGTAGAGACCCAGTACTTC. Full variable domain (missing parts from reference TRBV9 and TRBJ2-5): DSGVTQTPKHLITATGQRVTLRCSPRSGDLSVYWYQQSLDQGLQFLIQYYNGEERAKGNILERFSAQQFPDLHSELNLSSLELGDSALYFCASSVGTGVETQYFGPGTRLLVL.

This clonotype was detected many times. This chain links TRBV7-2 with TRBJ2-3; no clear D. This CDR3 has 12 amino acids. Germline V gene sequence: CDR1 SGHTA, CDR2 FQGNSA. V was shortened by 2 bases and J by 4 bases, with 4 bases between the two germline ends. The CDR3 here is CASSLIPDTQYF. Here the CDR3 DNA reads TGTGCCAGCAGCTTAATTCCAGATACGCAGTATTTT.

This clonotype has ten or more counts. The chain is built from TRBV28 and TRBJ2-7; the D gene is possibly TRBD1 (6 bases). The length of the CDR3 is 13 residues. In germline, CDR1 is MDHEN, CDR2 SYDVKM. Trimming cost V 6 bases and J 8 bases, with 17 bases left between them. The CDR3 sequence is CASSSRQDMKQYF. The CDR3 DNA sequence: TGTGCCAGCAGCAGTCGACAGGACATGAAGCAGTACTTC.

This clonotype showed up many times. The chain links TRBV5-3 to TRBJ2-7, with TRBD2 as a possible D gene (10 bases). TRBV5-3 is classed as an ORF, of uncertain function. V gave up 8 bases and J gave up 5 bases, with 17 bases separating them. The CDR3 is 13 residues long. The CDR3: CASSGGDRDEQYF. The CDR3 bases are TGTGCCAGCAGCGGGGGGGACAGGGACGAGCAGTACTTC.

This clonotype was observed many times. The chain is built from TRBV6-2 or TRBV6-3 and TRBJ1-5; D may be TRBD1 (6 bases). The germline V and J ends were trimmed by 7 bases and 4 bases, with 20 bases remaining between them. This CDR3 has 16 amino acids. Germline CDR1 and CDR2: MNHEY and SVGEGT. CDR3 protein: CASNPHGGEKNQPQHF. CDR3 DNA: TGTGCCAGCAACCCACACGGGGGCGAGAAGAATCAGCCCCAGCATTTT.

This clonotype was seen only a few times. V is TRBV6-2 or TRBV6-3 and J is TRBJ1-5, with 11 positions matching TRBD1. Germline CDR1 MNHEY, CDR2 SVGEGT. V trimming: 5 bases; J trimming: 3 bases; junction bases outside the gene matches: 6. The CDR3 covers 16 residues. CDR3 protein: CASSTRTGGVNQPQHF. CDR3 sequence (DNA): TGTGCCAGCAGTACTCGGACAGGGGGCGTCAATCAGCCCCAGCATTTT.